These T cell receptor beta chains were read from a single sample in a study of blood T cell repertoires in COVID-19. Data came from immunoSEQ multiplex PCR; TCRdb stores just in-frame clones and leaves some out. The sample has some 270,000 clones, around 90% seen once; the top ten hold 1.7%. Source material: PBMCs or T cells enriched from blood (not recorded which). The receptors originated from a woman aged 40 to 50 who had recovered from COVID-19. Each CDR3 is given with its conserved first and last residue. Each record gives: clone size, J gene, V gene, D gene, CDR3 DNA, CDR3 protein. A D gene is named only where the DNA matches it firmly. Rows may omit the clone size; those that give it use once, few, many or a size class.

-	TRBJ2-5	TRBV2	TRBD2	TGTGCCAGCAGCCCCGGGACTAGCGGCCCCCAAGAGACCCAGTACTTC	CASSPGTSGPQETQYF
-	TRBJ1-1	TRBV18	-	TGTGCCAGCTCACCCCGGGGGGGAGGGAACACTGAAGCTTTCTTT	CASSPRGGGNTEAFF
-	TRBJ1-5	TRBV2	TRBD1	TGTGCCAGCAGGGCCGGGACAGTTAACAATCAGCCCCAGCATTTT	CASRAGTVNNQPQHF
-	TRBJ1-1	TRBV3-1/TRBV3-2	-	TGTGCCAGCACCCGACAAGGTACAGGAAACACTGAAGCTTTCTTT	CASTRQGTGNTEAFF
-	TRBJ1-2	TRBV5-4	-	TGTGCCAGCAGCGAGAGGGAAACGGGGGTTGCGGCACGCTACACCTTC	CASSERETGVAARYTF
-	TRBJ2-3	TRBV19	TRBD2	TGTGCCAGTAGTCGTGGGCTAGCGGGAGGCGATACGCAGTATTTT	CASSRGLAGGDTQYF
-	TRBJ2-7	TRBV6-5	TRBD1	TGTGCCAGCAGTTACTCCGGACAGGAGCCTCCCCTCAAGCAGTACTTC	CASSYSGQEPPLKQYF
-	TRBJ1-4	TRBV24-1	-	TGTGCCACCAGTGATTTGCGGGGTATAGGGGAAAAACTGTTTTTT	CATSDLRGIGEKLFF
-	TRBJ1-2	TRBV3-1/TRBV3-2	-	TGTGCCAGCAGCCAAGTATCAGGGGATGGCTACACCTTC	CASSQVSGDGYTF
-	TRBJ2-5	TRBV7-2	-	TGTGCCAGCAGCTGGCGGGATGGAGGCGAAGAGACCCAGTACTTC	CASSWRDGGEETQYF
-	TRBJ2-1	TRBV7-9	TRBD1	TGTGCCAGCAGCTTAGAGACAGGGAGAAGGTATGAGCAGTTCTTC	CASSLETGRRYEQFF
-	TRBJ1-2	TRBV7-2	-	TGTGCCAGCAGCTCTGTAACGACAGCCGCTAACTATGGCTACACCTTC	CASSSVTTAANYGYTF
-	TRBJ1-2	TRBV6-5	-	TGTGCCAGCAGTTACTCTGCCAGGGTAGATAACTATGGCTACACCTTC	CASSYSARVDNYGYTF
-	TRBJ2-7	TRBV18	TRBD1	TGTGCCAGCTCACCACAAGCGACAGGGGTTTACGAGCAGTACTTC	CASSPQATGVYEQYF
once	TRBJ1-2	TRBV19	-	TGTGCCAGCTTCTCCCCCCGACTCTTTTATGGCTACACCTTC	CASFSPRLFYGYTF
-	TRBJ2-3	TRBV5-1	-	TGCGCCAGCAGCGTCCGATACCGGGACACAACTAGCACAGATACGCAGTATTTT	CASSVRYRDTTSTDTQYF
-	TRBJ2-5	TRBV29-1	-	TGCAGCGTTGATAGGGGGATTCAAGAGACCCAGTACTTC	CSVDRGIQETQYF
-	TRBJ2-1	TRBV5-1	TRBD1	TGCGCCAGCAGCTTGGGACAGGGCTCCTACAATGAGCAGTTCTTC	CASSLGQGSYNEQFF
few	TRBJ2-1	TRBV19	-	TGTGCCAGTCAGGGACTTTCCTACAATGAGCAGTTCTTC	CASQGLSYNEQFF
-	TRBJ2-6	TRBV19	TRBD1	TGTGCCAGTAGAAGGGCCGGGGGACAGGGGTCGCCCGGGGCCAACGTCCTGACTTTC	CASRRAGGQGSPGANVLTF
-	TRBJ1-5	TRBV10-3	TRBD1	TGTGCCATCAGTGAGTCCCCAGGGGGCTTCGGTCAGCCCCAGCATTTT	CAISESPGGFGQPQHF
once	TRBJ1-5	TRBV19	-	TGTGCCACCACGGACAGATGGGATCAGCCCCAGCATTTT	CATTDRWDQPQHF
-	TRBJ1-2	TRBV5-1	-	TGCGCCAGCAGCGACCTCTTCTCCCGGATGGGGGGATCTAACTATGGCTACACCTTC	CASSDLFSRMGGSNYGYTF
-	TRBJ1-6	TRBV5-1	TRBD1	TGCGCCAGCAGCTTGGCCCCGACAGGGGCGGATAATTCACCCCTCCACTTT	CASSLAPTGADNSPLHF
-	TRBJ2-7	TRBV7-6	-	TGTGCCAGCAGCCCCTCTGGACAAATAACCTACGAGCAGTACTTC	CASSPSGQITYEQYF
-	TRBJ2-2	TRBV5-1	TRBD2	TGCGCCAGCAGTTGGACTAGCGGGAACACCGGGGAGCTGTTTTTT	CASSWTSGNTGELFF
-	TRBJ1-1	TRBV10-3	TRBD1	TGTGCCATCGGAACGGGACAGTTAAACACTGAAGCTTTCTTT	CAIGTGQLNTEAFF
-	TRBJ2-3	TRBV27	-	TGTGCCAGCAGTTCCGGTTATACGCAGTATTTT	CASSSGYTQYF
-	TRBJ1-1	TRBV6-5	-	TGTGCCAGCAGTTACTCGGGGAGAGCTGAAGCTTTCTTT	CASSYSGRAEAFF
-	TRBJ2-1	TRBV9	TRBD2	TGTGCCAGCAGACCGACTAGCGGGAGTATCAGTGAGCAGTTCTTC	CASRPTSGSISEQFF
-	TRBJ2-2	TRBV7-6	TRBD2	TGTGCCAGCAGCCTCGGGGGGGCCGGGGGCACCGGGGAGCTGTTTTTT	CASSLGGAGGTGELFF
-	TRBJ1-2	TRBV27	-	TGTGCCAGCAGTTCCCTGGGGGGAAACTATGGCTACACCTTC	CASSSLGGNYGYTF
-	TRBJ2-1	TRBV15	TRBD2	TGTGCCACCAGCGGTAGCGGGGGGGCACACAATGAGCAGTTCTTC	CATSGSGGAHNEQFF
-	TRBJ2-5	TRBV29-1	TRBD2	TGCAGCGTTGGACGAGGACTAGGCGGAGAGACCCAGTACTTC	CSVGRGLGGETQYF
-	TRBJ1-6	TRBV19	-	TGTGCCAGTAGTTACGGGGGGCTGGGGTCACCCCTCCACTTT	CASSYGGLGSPLHF
-	TRBJ2-3	TRBV29-1	TRBD2	TGCAGCGTTGAAGGGACTAGCGGGAGCACAGATACGCAGTATTTT	CSVEGTSGSTDTQYF
-	TRBJ2-7	TRBV7-2	TRBD2	TGTGCCAGCAGCCCACCACTAGCGGGATCCTACGAGCAGTACTTC	CASSPPLAGSYEQYF
once	TRBJ1-2	TRBV6-1	TRBD1	TGTGCCAGCAGTGAACGTAGGACAGGGAGCGGCTACACCTTC	CASSERRTGSGYTF
-	TRBJ1-3	TRBV2	TRBD1	TGTGCCAGCAGTGATTGGGGCAGGGGGCGAGGAAACACCATATATTTT	CASSDWGRGRGNTIYF
-	TRBJ1-3	TRBV30	-	TGTGCCTGGAGCCGAGGGCTCTCTGGAAACACCATATATTTT	CAWSRGLSGNTIYF
-	TRBJ2-7	TRBV15	TRBD2	TGTGCCACCAGCAGAGTAACTAGCGGGGGGTACGAGCAGTACTTC	CATSRVTSGGYEQYF
-	TRBJ1-4	TRBV5-1	-	TGCGCCAGCAGCCGAAGCCCCCTTTCTCCCGATGAAAAACTGTTTTTT	CASSRSPLSPDEKLFF
-	TRBJ2-7	TRBV9	-	TGTGCCAGCAGCGTAGATTGGGGGGCCTACGAGCAGTACTTC	CASSVDWGAYEQYF
once	TRBJ1-2	TRBV7-2	TRBD1	TGTGCCAGCAGCTTAGCCCAGGGGGCAGACTATGGCTACACCTTC	CASSLAQGADYGYTF
once	TRBJ1-2	TRBV10-3	TRBD1	TGTGCCATCAGTCCAACCTCCGGGACAGGGGTCCATGGCTACACCTTC	CAISPTSGTGVHGYTF
-	TRBJ2-5	TRBV7-3	TRBD2	TGTGCCAGCAGCCTGCCAACTAGCGGGAGAGGGGGGACCCAGTACTTC	CASSLPTSGRGGTQYF